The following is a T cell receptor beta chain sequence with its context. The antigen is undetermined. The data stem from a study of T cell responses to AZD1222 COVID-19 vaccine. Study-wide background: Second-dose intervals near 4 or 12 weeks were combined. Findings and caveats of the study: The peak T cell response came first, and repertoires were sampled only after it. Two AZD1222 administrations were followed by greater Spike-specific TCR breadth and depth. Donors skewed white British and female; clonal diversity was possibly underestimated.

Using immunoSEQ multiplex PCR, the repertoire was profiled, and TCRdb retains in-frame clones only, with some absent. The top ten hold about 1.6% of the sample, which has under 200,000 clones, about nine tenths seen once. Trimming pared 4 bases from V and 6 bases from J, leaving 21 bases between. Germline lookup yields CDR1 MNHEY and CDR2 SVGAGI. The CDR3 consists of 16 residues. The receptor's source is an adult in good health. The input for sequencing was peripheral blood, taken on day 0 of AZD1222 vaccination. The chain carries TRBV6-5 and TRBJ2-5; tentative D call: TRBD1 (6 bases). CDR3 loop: CASSSLPRQEQKTQYF. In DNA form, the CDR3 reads TGTGCCAGCAGTTCCCTACCTAGACAGGAGCAAAAGACCCAGTACTTC.